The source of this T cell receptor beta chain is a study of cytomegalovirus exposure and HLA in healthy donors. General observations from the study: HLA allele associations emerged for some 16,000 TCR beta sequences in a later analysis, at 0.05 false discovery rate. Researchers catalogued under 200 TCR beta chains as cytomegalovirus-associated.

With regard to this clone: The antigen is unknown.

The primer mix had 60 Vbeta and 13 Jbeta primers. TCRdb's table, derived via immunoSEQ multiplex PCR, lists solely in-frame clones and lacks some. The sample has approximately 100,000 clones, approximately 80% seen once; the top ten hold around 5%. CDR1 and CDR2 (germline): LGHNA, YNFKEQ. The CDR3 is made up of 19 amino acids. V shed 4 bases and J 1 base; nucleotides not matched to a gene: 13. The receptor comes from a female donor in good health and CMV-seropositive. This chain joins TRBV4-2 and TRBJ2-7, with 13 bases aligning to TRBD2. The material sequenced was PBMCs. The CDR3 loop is CASSPRLGTSGIISYEQYF. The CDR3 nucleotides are TGTGCCAGCAGCCCCCGCCTTGGGACTAGCGGGATTATATCCTACGAGCAGTACTTC.